Presented here are 24 T cell receptor beta chains from one specimen sequenced in a study of human T cells and chemical hapten exposure. Time point specified: patch test 3, about 24 weeks after DPC sensitization. Treatment denoted: therapeutic diphenylcyclopropenone sensitization with weekly scalp DPC. Each CDR3 protein gets one entry after TCRdb re-called the RACE reads with MiXCR. The data contain 95,000 to 150,000 distinct CDR3 sequences, around 10% of them singletons. The material was whole blood, obtained in connection with sensitization to the hapten diphenylcyclopropenone (DPC). Every receptor here comes from a woman aged 45-65 years with alopecia areata. Some clones in this sample may be carry-over from other donors' samples.

This chain uses TRBV27 with TRBJ2-7; 10 nucleotides line up with TRBD2. The CDR3 covers 15 residues. V lost 2 bases and J lost 3; bases outside the gene matches: 4. The germline gives CDR1 MNHEY, CDR2 SMNVEV (reference sequence). The CDR3 protein is CASSLLASGSYEQYF. In DNA form, the CDR3 reads TGTGCCAGCAGTTTACTGGCTAGCGGGAGCTACGAGCAGTACTTC.

The J gene is TRBJ2-7, the V gene TRBV14; D is uncertain. The CDR3 consists of 13 residues. The ends were cut back, 0 bases at V and 5 bases at J, with 8 bases in the middle. Germline V gene sequence: CDR1 SGHDN, CDR2 FVKESK. CDR3 sequence (DNA): TGTGCCAGCAGCCAAGATCGGGTACACGAGCAGTACTTC. It is translated as CASSQDRVHEQYF.

V and J are TRBV11-2 and TRBJ2-1, with D hard to call. V lost 5 bases to trimming and J lost 2 bases, with 16 bases between them. Germline CDR1 and CDR2: SGHAT and FQNNGV. The CDR3 sequence is 16 residues long. CDR3 protein: CASSGFKGGAYNEQFF. As DNA, the CDR3 is TGTGCCAGCAGCGGATTTAAAGGCGGAGCCTACAATGAGCAGTTCTTC.

The table lists this clonotype with a few counts. The V and J genes are TRBV7-9 and TRBJ1-2, with D possibly being TRBD1 (5 bases). Germline lookup yields CDR1 SEHNR and CDR2 FQNEAQ (reference sequence). The CDR3 totals 13 residues. The V and J ends lost 4 bases and 7 bases respectively, with 13 bases between them. The CDR3 loop is CASSSGRDGGYTF. CDR3 DNA: TGTGCCAGCAGCTCAGGCCGGGACGGTGGCTACACCTTC.

This clonotype was detected many times. This rearrangement joins TRBV5-1 to TRBJ2-5; 9 bases are a match to TRBD1. The CDR3 contains 15 residues. Looked up from germline, CDR1 is SGHRS and CDR2 is YFSETQ. Trimming at V came to 0 bases and at J to 2 bases, leaving 2 bases not matched to a gene. CDR3 in amino acids: CASSLVGTGQETQYF. In DNA form, the CDR3 reads TGCGCCAGCAGCTTGGTCGGGACAGGGCAAGAGACCCAGTACTTC.

This clonotype has more than one count but fewer than ten. The genes are TRBV27 and TRBJ2-7; perhaps TRBD1 as D (5 bases). Germline CDR1 reads MNHEY; CDR2 reads SMNVEV (reference sequence). V lost 5 bases and J 6 bases, leaving 14 bases between the germline ends. The CDR3 is 13 residues long. This CDR3 reads CASSRPPGIEQYF. CDR3 bases: TGTGCCAGCAGTAGGCCCCCAGGGATCGAGCAGTACTTC.

The chain uses TRBV7-2 and TRBJ2-3, with 8 bases matching TRBD2. V shed 1 base and J 5 bases; nucleotides not matched to a gene: 5. The CDR3 extends over 15 amino acids. Germline V gene sequence: CDR1 SGHTA, CDR2 FQGNSA. DNA of the CDR3: TGTGCCAGCAGCTTAGACGCGGGGGGCCAAGATACGCAGTATTTT. Amino acid sequence: CASSLDAGGQDTQYF.

This clonotype appeared many times. This chain links TRBV20-1 with TRBJ2-3; maybe TRBD2 (7 bases). The CDR3 covers 17 residues. From germline, CDR1 is DFQATT and CDR2 SNEGSKA (reference sequence). V was pared by 6 bases and J by 5 bases, with 27 bases between. The CDR3 region is CSAGGTAAGAAGDTQYF. The CDR3 coding sequence is TGCAGTGCGGGGGGTACAGCGGCGGGGGCGGCGGGAGATACGCAGTATTTT.

This clonotype was seen a few times. The chain uses TRBV13 and TRBJ2-7; D ambiguous. Germline CDR1 PRHDT, CDR2 FYEKMQ (reference sequence). The V and J ends lost 4 bases and 5 bases respectively, with 9 bases between them. This CDR3 spans 12 amino acids. CDR3 nucleotide sequence: TGTGCCAGCAGCTCCTCCCCTCACGAGCAGTACTTC. Translation: CASSSSPHEQYF.

This clonotype was counted between two and nine times. This chain links TRBV3-1 with TRBJ1-6, with D possibly TRBD1 on 5 matching bases. Per germline, CDR1 LGHDT and CDR2 YNNKEL (reference sequence). The CDR3 is 17 residues long. V was clipped by 0 bases and J by 4 bases, with 13 bases between them. The CDR3 sequence is CASSQDRQGTYNSPLHF. Here the CDR3 DNA reads TGTGCCAGCAGCCAAGATCGGCAGGGAACATATAATTCACCCCTCCACTTT.

The chain carries TRBV12-3 or TRBV12-4 and TRBJ1-6; maybe TRBD1 (6 bases). This CDR3 spans 14 amino acids. V dropped 6 bases and J dropped 13 bases, with 19 bases sitting between them. CDR3 nucleotides: TGTGCCAGCAGGACCGGGACACCGACGTTGCCCCTCCACTTT. Translation gives CASRTGTPTLPLHF.

Here the CDR3 reads CASLRLAGVGEQYF. The CDR3 region has the DNA TGTGCCAGCCTCAGACTAGCGGGAGTCGGGGAGCAGTACTTC. V usage is TRBV6-2 or TRBV6-3 and J usage is TRBJ2-7; 12 positions match TRBD2. V gave up 8 bases and J gave up 7 bases; unmatched junction bases: 9. The CDR3 loop spans 14 amino acids. The germline CDR1 and CDR2 sequences are MNHEY and SVGEGT.

This chain connects TRBV12-3 or TRBV12-4 to TRBJ1-4; D is possibly TRBD1 (6 bases). This CDR3 comprises 14 residues. V lost 4 bases and J 7 bases, leaving 13 bases between the germline ends. The CDR3 spells CASSSTVGAEKLFF. DNA of the CDR3: TGTGCCAGCAGTTCGACAGTGGGGGCTGAAAAACTGTTTTTT.

V is TRBV7-8 and J is TRBJ2-1; D possibly corresponds to TRBD2 (6 bases). CDR3 size: 15 residues. CDR1 and CDR2 (germline): SGHVS, FQNEAQ. V was pared by 1 base and J by 4 bases, with 11 bases between. CDR3 sequence reads: CASSLEAGPYNEQFF. CDR3 sequence (DNA): TGTGCCAGCAGCTTAGAGGCGGGGCCTTACAATGAGCAGTTCTTC.

This clonotype was detected many times. The rearrangement joins TRBV6-2 or TRBV6-3 to TRBJ2-2; no reliable D call. The CDR3 runs to 15 residues. V was clipped by 4 bases and J by 0 bases, with 9 bases between them. Germline CDR1 MNHEY, CDR2 SVGEGT. The chain's CDR3 is CASSFTRANTGELFF. The CDR3 DNA is TGTGCCAGCAGTTTCACCAGAGCGAACACCGGGGAGCTGTTTTTT.

This chain joins TRBV27 and TRBJ2-7, with 11 bases that match TRBD1. The CDR3 totals 17 residues. Unmatched junction bases numbered 8, after V lost 2 bases and J lost 2 bases. Germline loops: CDR1 MNHEY, CDR2 SMNVEV (reference sequence). This CDR3 reads CASSLPLPGQGAYEQYF. The CDR3 DNA reads as TGTGCCAGCAGTTTACCACTCCCGGGACAGGGGGCCTACGAGCAGTACTTC.

This clonotype has just a few counts. The chain joins TRBV12-5 to TRBJ2-7; the D gene could be TRBD1 or TRBD2 (5 bases each). V was pared by 1 base and J by 2 bases, with 6 bases between. From germline, CDR1 is LGHNT and CDR2 FRNRAP. The CDR3 is 13 residues long. The CDR3 is CASGLGDPYEQYF. CDR3 sequence (DNA): TGTGCTAGTGGTTTGGGGGACCCCTACGAGCAGTACTTC.

The table lists this clonotype with many counts. The chain joins TRBV29-1 to TRBJ1-4; 9 bases agree with TRBD1. Germline V gene data show CDR1 as SQVTM and CDR2 as ANQGSEA. V lost 7 bases, J lost 0 bases, and 3 bases stayed unmatched. The CDR3 covers 14 residues. CDR3 in amino acids: CSARTGATNEKLFF. The CDR3 nucleotides read TGCAGCGCCAGGACAGGGGCAACTAATGAAAAACTGTTTTTT.

This clonotype has a count of ten or more. CDR3 nucleotides: TGTGCCAGCAGTTCCCCGCTGGTGTGGTACTTC. This codes for CASSSPLVWYF. The chain couples TRBV6-5 to TRBJ2-7; D is ambiguous. This CDR3 comprises 11 residues. Trimming removed 4 bases from V and 12 bases from J, with 13 bases in between. CDR1 MNHEY and CDR2 SVGAGI come from the germline V gene.

This clonotype has a handful of counts. This chain connects TRBV20-1 to TRBJ2-6; 10 nucleotides line up with TRBD2. The CDR3 length is 17 residues. Germline lookup yields CDR1 DFQATT and CDR2 SNEGSKA (reference sequence). V shed 0 bases and J 3 bases; nucleotides not matched to a gene: 5. In DNA, the CDR3 is TGCAGTGCTAGAGAAGCGGGAGGGCGAGGTGGGGCCAACGTCCTGACTTTC. Translating it yields CSAREAGGRGGANVLTF.

A remark on this clonotype: This CDR3 fails to terminate in the conserved phenylalanine or tryptophan, so it likely reflects a read error. In DNA form, the CDR3 reads TGTGCCAGCAGCCCCCGCGGGACATCATACAATGAGCAGTTCCTC. Protein: CASSPRGTSYNEQFL. The chain uses TRBV27 and TRBJ2-1; TRBD1 or TRBD2 may be the D gene (6 bases each). The CDR3 is 15 amino acids. CDR1 is MNHEY and CDR2 is SMNVEV in the germline V gene (reference sequence). V was cut by 6 bases and J by 4 bases, with 16 bases left in between.

The CDR3 DNA is TGTGCCAGCAGTTACAACCGAGGAGCTAACACTGAAGCTTTCTTT. Amino acid sequence: CASSYNRGANTEAFF. V is TRBV6-5 and J is TRBJ1-1; no clear D. V lost 2 bases to trimming and J lost 2 bases, with 12 bases between them. From germline, CDR1 is MNHEY and CDR2 SVGAGI. The CDR3 sequence is 15 residues long.

The J gene is TRBJ1-2, the V gene TRBV4-1; D is perhaps TRBD1 (6 bases). The CDR3 is 16 residues long. V lost 3 bases and J 4 bases, leaving 18 bases between the germline ends. The germline V gene encodes CDR1 MGHRA and CDR2 YSYEKL. The CDR3 is CASSQTPTGSGYGYTF. In DNA, the CDR3 is TGCGCCAGCAGCCAGACCCCCACAGGGAGCGGCTATGGCTACACCTTC.

This clonotype was counted between two and nine times. This chain connects TRBV14 to TRBJ1-2; TRBD1 matches at 8 bases. Trimming took 1 base from V and 4 from J; bases not matched to a gene: 8. The CDR3 spans 16 residues. Germline V gene data show CDR1 as SGHDN and CDR2 as FVKESK. The CDR3 DNA sequence: TGTGCCAGCAGCCAAGTTTCCGGGACAGGCTCCTATGGCTACACCTTC. Amino acid sequence: CASSQVSGTGSYGYTF.